This T cell receptor (beta chain) was captured in a study of T cells after yellow fever vaccination. This clonotype was seen ten or more times. The antigen remains undetermined. Broader study findings: Primary-vaccination clones mostly resurfaced post-booster (around 96% CD4, more than 80% CD8). One caveat is that FACS-sorted repertoires could contain abundant clonotypes contaminating from the bulk population.

Germline values: CDR1 SGHDT, CDR2 YYEEEE. The V end lost 1 base, the J end lost 6 bases, and 12 bases lay between the germline ends. CDR3 length equals 14 residues. A 5'RACE template-switching step, the method used to make TCR cDNA, added a universal primer site and UMIs. TCRdb processed the 5' RACE reads anew with MiXCR; each CDR3 protein has one entry. The data hold tens of thousands of distinct CDR3 sequences, with 4.4% observed a single time. The origin of this receptor is a man aged 25-45 years who received the YFV17D yellow fever vaccine. This specimen consisted of CD8+ T cells sorted from PBMCs, obtained 5 days after the yellow fever booster vaccination. The chain employs TRBV5-6 and TRBJ2-3; D might be TRBD2 (5 bases). CDR3 bases: TGTGCCAGCAGCTTGTTCGGCGGGCTCGATACGCAGTATTTT. Residues: CASSLFGGLDTQYF.